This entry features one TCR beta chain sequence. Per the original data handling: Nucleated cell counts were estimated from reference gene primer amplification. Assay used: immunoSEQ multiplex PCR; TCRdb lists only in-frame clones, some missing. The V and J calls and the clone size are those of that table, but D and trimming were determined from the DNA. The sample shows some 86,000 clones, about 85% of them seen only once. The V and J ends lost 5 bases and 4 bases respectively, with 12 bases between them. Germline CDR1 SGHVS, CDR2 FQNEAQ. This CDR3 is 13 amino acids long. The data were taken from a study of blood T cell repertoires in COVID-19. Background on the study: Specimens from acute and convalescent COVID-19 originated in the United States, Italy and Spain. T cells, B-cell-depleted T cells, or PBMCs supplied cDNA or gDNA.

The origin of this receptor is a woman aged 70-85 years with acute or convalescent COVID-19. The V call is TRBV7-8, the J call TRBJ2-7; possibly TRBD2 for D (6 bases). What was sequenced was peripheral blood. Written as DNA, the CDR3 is TGTGCCAGCAGCCAAATTGGAGGGTACGAGCAGTACGTC. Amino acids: CASSQIGGYEQYV.